This record looks at one T cell receptor beta chain sequence and its context. The target of this receptor is not known. Base qualities were left out, and no much larger clone turns up one base away. The sample belongs to a study of T cell changes during pregnancy in multiple sclerosis (dated by TCRdb to the late 2010s). Regarding the study in general: The study looked at changes in the T cell repertoire across pregnancy in women with multiple sclerosis.

Including the terminal cysteine and phenylalanine, the CDR3 comprises 13 residues. The entry retains the CDR3 DNA only, 39 bases that are in frame from base 1. V loses 1 base of germline sequence and J loses 8 bases, and the interval between the two ends is 9 bases. CDR1 and CDR2 are drawn from the germline V gene: SGHNT, YENEEA. The protocol used for the library was the immunoSEQ multiplex PCR assay. TCRdb took over this immuneACCESS table, retaining in-frame rearrangements with V and J assigned. Such tables are incomplete; in checked studies, under half of the missing clones stem from an unresolved V gene, and the remainder is unexplained. The sample table holds some 40,000 clones, of which 85% to 95% were seen once. The biggest ten clones account for roughly 8% of the sample.

This sequence uses TRBV11-3 and TRBJ2-1; TRBD2 is a weak D gene call, 6 bases matching. Sequencing was performed on CD8+ T cells from peripheral blood mononuclear cells, taken in the third trimester of pregnancy. This clonotype originated in a female donor with multiple sclerosis, enrolled in a pregnancy study. The base sequence is TGTGCCAGCAGCTTAGGGGGGGAGGATGAGCAGTTCTTC. It codes for CASSLGGEDEQFF.